Listed below are T cell receptor beta chains from one sample, sequenced in a study of T cells in Graves' hyperthyroidism and ophthalmopathy. TCRdb reprocessed the multiplex PCR reads with MiXCR, giving one entry per CDR3 protein. The repertoire holds 250,000 to 300,000 distinct CDR3 sequences, with roughly a fifth as singletons. The sequencing input was blood. The receptors here all came from a man aged 50 to 59 with Graves' ophthalmopathy. The CDR3 runs from the conserved cysteine through the conserved F or W. A D gene is named only where the DNA matches it firmly. Size tells how often a clone was seen (once, few, many) or the class of an expanded clone, and some rows leave it out.

clone size	V gene	J gene	D gene	CDR3 DNA	CDR3 protein
many	TRBV18	TRBJ2-3	.	TGTGCCAGCTCACCTGCAGGTGCTAGCACAGATACGCAGTATTTT	CASSPAGASTDTQYF
many	TRBV14	TRBJ2-1	.	TGTGCCAGCAGACGTGGCCAGGCAGGAAAGGCCTACAATGAGCAGTTCTTC	CASRRGQAGKAYNEQFF
.	TRBV12-3/TRBV12-4	TRBJ2-3	TRBD2	TGTGCCAGCAGCCCGGAGCTAGCGGGAATCACAGATACGCAGTATTTT	CASSPELAGITDTQYF
many	TRBV11-2	TRBJ2-1	.	TGTGCCAGCAGCTTAGATGAAGGTCAGCAGTTCTTC	CASSLDEGQQFF
many	TRBV2	TRBJ2-7	.	TGTGCCAGCAGAGGGGCCTCCTACGAGCAGTACTTC	CASRGASYEQYF
.	TRBV9	TRBJ1-3	.	TGTGCCAGCAGCGTAGCGACGTCTGGAAACACCATATATTTT	CASSVATSGNTIYF
many	TRBV20-1	TRBJ2-5	TRBD2	TGCAGTGCTAGACAGGGACTAGCGGGAGGTATCGAGACCCAGTACTTC	CSARQGLAGGIETQYF
.	TRBV10-3	TRBJ2-7	.	TGTGCCATCACCTCCCTGGGGGAGCAGTACTTC	CAITSLGEQYF
few	TRBV20-1	TRBJ2-2	.	TGCAGTGCTAGAGGGGTCACCGGGGAGCTGTTTTTT	CSARGVTGELFF
.	TRBV10-3	TRBJ2-7	TRBD1	TGTGCCACTAATCCCGGGACAGCCGGCTACGAGCAGTACTTC	CATNPGTAGYEQYF
many	TRBV30	TRBJ2-1	.	TGTGCCTGGACTAAGAACGAGGGGGGGCCCTACAATGAGCAGTTCTTC	CAWTKNEGGPYNEQFF
.	TRBV20-1	TRBJ2-2	TRBD2	TGCAGTGCTAGAGCGACTAGCGGGTTAACTTTCACCGGGGAGCTGTTTTTT	CSARATSGLTFTGELFF
.	TRBV5-1	TRBJ2-2	.	TGCGCCAGCAGCTTGGCCCGGAACGGGGAGCTGTTTTTT	CASSLARNGELFF